The TCR beta chain described here comes from a study of control samples from healthy donors and cancer patients. The protocol was immunoSEQ multiplex PCR, while the TCRdb copy is restricted to in-frame clones and leaves out a portion. The table lists approximately 190,000 clones, approximately 90% of them singletons, with 1.8% in the top ten. Germline CDR1 MNHEY, CDR2 SVGAGI. This CDR3 is 11 amino acids long. The sample consisted of blood. This receptor was taken from a man younger than 45 in good health. The rearrangement links TRBV6-5 to TRBJ2-1, with 8 bases identical to TRBD1. In DNA form, the CDR3 reads TGTGTCCTCAGGGGGCTTTTTGAGCAGTTCTTC. Its translation: CVLRGLFEQFF.